The clone carrying this TCR beta chain was picked up one time. Its antigen is not known. The protocol was immunoSEQ multiplex PCR, while the TCRdb copy is restricted to in-frame clones and leaves out a portion. In the table there are about 25,000 clones, 70% to 80% of which are singletons. Autoimmune disease history or systemic immunosuppression led to patients being barred. The sample is drawn from a study of OX40 agonist ivuxolimab in advanced cancers. The overall study: Ivuxolimab, an antibody acting as an agonist of OX40 (CD134), was used to treat patients. Notes on the study in general: CD4+ and CD8+ blood T cells expanded clonally by week 6 at 0.1 to 3.0 mg/kg.

Trimming pared 4 bases from V and 2 bases from J, leaving 12 bases between. This CDR3 has 14 amino acids. CDR1 and CDR2 from the germline V gene are MNHEY and SMNVEV (reference sequence). Specimen: CD4+ or CD8+ T cells sorted from blood, collected in a trial of the OX40 agonist ivuxolimab. The origin of this receptor is an adult with an advanced solid tumor such as melanoma, head and neck, liver or kidney cancer. V usage is TRBV27 and J usage is TRBJ2-7; D may be TRBD1 (6 bases). The CDR3 loop reads CASSYQGTTYEQYF. The CDR3, as DNA: TGTGCCAGCAGTTACCAGGGGACAACCTACGAGCAGTACTTC.